These 22 T cell receptor beta chains share one sample of origin, sequenced in a study of blood T cell repertoires in COVID-19. The assay was immunoSEQ multiplex PCR, and TCRdb's table has in-frame clones only and misses some. Of about 15,000 clones listed, more than 70% are singletons. Sequenced input: peripheral blood. The source is a human donor in a cohort sampled during active COVID-19.

The gene calls are TRBV9 and TRBJ1-1; D is unresolved. The CDR3 totals 15 residues. The V and J ends lost 4 bases and 1 base respectively, with 14 bases between them. Looked up from germline, CDR1 is SGDLS and CDR2 is YYNGEE. CDR3 DNA: TGTGCCAGCAGCCCCCGAGCTGGTAAGAACACTGAAGCTTTCTTT. This translates into CASSPRAGKNTEAFF.

The J gene is TRBJ2-5, the V gene TRBV6-6, with TRBD2 matching over 9 bases. With V trimmed by 5 bases and J by 5 bases, 12 bases remained unmatched. The CDR3 is 16 residues long. In germline, CDR1 is MNHNY, CDR2 SVGAGI (reference sequence). CDR3 residues: CASSKRGGANAETQYF. The CDR3 DNA is TGTGCCAGCAGTAAACGCGGGGGGGCCAACGCGGAGACCCAGTACTTC.

This clone is a singleton in its sample. This chain connects TRBV7-8 to TRBJ1-5; D perhaps matches TRBD1 (6 bases). Germline V gene data show CDR1 as SGHVS and CDR2 as FQNEAQ. Trimming removed 2 bases from V and 3 bases from J, with 11 bases in between. The CDR3 runs to 15 residues. The CDR3 region has the DNA TGTGCCAGCAGCTTATTTGGACAGATCAATCAGCCCCAGCATTTT. It specifies CASSLFGQINQPQHF.

The rearrangement uses TRBV6-6 and TRBJ2-4, with D unclear. The CDR3 loop spans 13 amino acids. Germline CDR1 and CDR2: MNHNY and SVGAGI (reference sequence). The V end lost 5 bases, the J end lost 5 bases, and 10 bases lay between the germline ends. CDR3 sequence reads: CASSGHQENIQYF. CDR3 coding DNA: TGTGCCAGCAGTGGCCATCAGGAAAACATTCAGTACTTC.

The rearrangement joins TRBV4-1 to TRBJ2-2; 9 nucleotides agree with TRBD1. This CDR3 is 16 amino acids long. Looked up from germline, CDR1 is MGHRA and CDR2 is YSYEKL. Trimming cost V 0 bases and J 7 bases; bases outside gene matches: 6. The DNA for the CDR3 is TGCGCCAGCAGCCAAGAGGTTGGACAGGGGATCGGGGAGCTGTTTTTT. It encodes CASSQEVGQGIGELFF.

The table lists this clone with a few counts. V usage is TRBV27 and J usage is TRBJ2-1; a weak D match, TRBD2 (6 bases). Germline V gene sequence: CDR1 MNHEY, CDR2 SMNVEV (reference sequence). CDR3 length: 15 amino acids. Between the trimmed V and J ends, which lost 5 bases and 2 bases, there was a span of 13 bases. The CDR3 nucleotides read TGTGCCAGCAGTGCAGCGGGCGGGGCCTACAATGAGCAGTTCTTC. Encoded protein: CASSAAGGAYNEQFF.

The V call is TRBV18, the J call TRBJ2-4; 8 bases align to TRBD1. The germline V gene has CDR1 KGHSH and CDR2 LQKENI. Unmatched junction bases numbered 11, after V lost 1 base and J lost 3 bases. CDR3 size: 18 residues. CDR3 loop: CASSPLVPGGENKNIQYF. DNA for the CDR3: TGTGCCAGCTCACCACTCGTTCCAGGGGGCGAAAACAAAAACATTCAGTACTTC.

The chain is built from TRBV7-9 and TRBJ2-3; 7 bases map to TRBD2. The germline V gene encodes CDR1 SEHNR and CDR2 FQNEAQ (reference sequence). This CDR3 spans 19 amino acids. J lost 1 base, V lost 0 bases, and 13 bases had no gene match. CDR3 loop: CASSLAVGRGFWGTDTQYF. The CDR3 DNA sequence: TGTGCCAGCAGCTTAGCAGTGGGGCGGGGGTTCTGGGGCACAGATACGCAGTATTTT.

The V call is TRBV3-1 (or the pseudogene TRBV3-2), the J call TRBJ2-3; TRBD1 matches at 9 bases. The CDR3 totals 18 residues. Unmatched junction bases numbered 13, after V lost 1 base and J lost 5 bases. Germline-derived CDR1 and CDR2 are LGHDT and YNNKEL (reference sequence). DNA for the CDR3: TGTGCCAGCAGCCAAGGAGGGACAGGGTTTTTTTATGAAGATACGCAGTATTTT. It translates to CASSQGGTGFFYEDTQYF.

This chain links TRBV7-2 with TRBJ1-3; D is unresolved. V lost 2 bases and J 2 bases, leaving 10 bases between the germline ends. This CDR3 region has 15 residues. The germline gives CDR1 SGHTA, CDR2 FQGNSA. The CDR3 nucleotides are TGTGCCAGCAGCTTAATAGTCGGGGCTGGAAACACCATATATTTT. Protein sequence: CASSLIVGAGNTIYF.

The rearrangement links TRBV6-1 to TRBJ1-5, with 9 bases matching TRBD1. J gave up 2 bases and V 4 bases, and 12 bases lay outside the gene matches. CDR1 MNHNS and CDR2 SASEGT come from the germline V gene. This CDR3 region has 18 residues. The CDR3 coding sequence is TGTGCCAGCAGTGGGGGACAGGGAGGTATTCGGGGCAATCAGCCCCAGCATTTT. Protein product: CASSGGQGGIRGNQPQHF.

This chain joins TRBV29-1 and TRBJ1-3; D is possibly TRBD1 (5 bases). This CDR3 is 17 amino acids long. CDR1 and CDR2 (germline): SQVTM, ANQGSEA. Trimming removed 5 bases at V and 0 bases at J, with 20 bases between. CDR3 DNA sequence: TGCAGCGTTTCCGTGGAGACAGTTTCTTTCTCTGGAAACACCATATATTTT. It yields the protein CSVSVETVSFSGNTIYF.

The gene calls are TRBV5-4 and TRBJ1-2; D is unclear. The CDR3 extends over 14 amino acids. Between the trimmed V and J ends, which lost 5 bases and 8 bases, there was a span of 19 bases. Germline-derived CDR1 and CDR2 are SGHNT and YYREEE (reference sequence). The CDR3 DNA reads TGTGCCAGCAGTATAGAGGGCTTCTGGAGGGGCTACACCTTC. Protein sequence: CASSIEGFWRGYTF.

V is TRBV6-5 and J is TRBJ2-5; TRBD2 is a possible D gene (5 bases). Germline CDR1 reads MNHEY; CDR2 reads SVGAGI. The CDR3 covers 12 residues. The germline V and J ends were trimmed by 6 bases and 5 bases, with 10 bases remaining between them. CDR3 nucleotide sequence: TGTGCCAGCAGACGATCGGGGGAGACCCAGTACTTC. Its protein product is CASRRSGETQYF.

The CDR3 loop is CASSLRGVSTNEKLFF. CDR3 DNA sequence: TGTGCCAGCAGTTTAAGGGGTGTCTCAACTAATGAAAAACTGTTTTTT. V usage is TRBV27 and J usage is TRBJ1-4, with a possible D match to TRBD1 (5 bases). There are 16 residues in the CDR3. Germline CDR1 is MNHEY and CDR2 is SMNVEV (reference sequence). The V end lost 2 bases, the J end lost 0 bases, and 10 bases lay between the germline ends. Full variable domain (outside the CDR3, taken from reference TRBV27 and TRBJ1-4): EAQVTQNPRYLITVTGKKLTVTCSQNMNHEYMSWYRQDPGLGLRQIYYSMNVEVTDKGDVPEGYKVSRKEKRNFPLILESPSPNQTSLYFCASSLRGVSTNEKLFFGSGTQLSVL.

The chain carries TRBV5-4 and TRBJ1-1, with TRBD1 matching over 7 bases. Germline CDR1 reads SGHNT; CDR2 reads YYREEE (reference sequence). The CDR3 length is 14 residues. Unmatched junction bases numbered 6, after V lost 5 bases and J lost 2 bases. The CDR3 is CASRPGQTNTEAFF. The CDR3, as DNA: TGTGCCAGCAGACCGGGACAGACTAACACTGAAGCTTTCTTT.

This chain joins TRBV19 and TRBJ1-1, with a possible D match to TRBD1 (6 bases). The CDR3 totals 12 residues. Germline-derived CDR1 and CDR2 are LNHDA and SQIVND (reference sequence). The ends were cut back, 1 base at V and 6 bases at J, with 6 bases in the middle. In DNA form, the CDR3 reads TGTGCCAGTAGTATAGCAGGGGCTGAAGCTTTCTTT. This sequence encodes CASSIAGAEAFF.

This rearrangement joins TRBV6-5 to TRBJ2-7, with D perhaps TRBD2 (5 bases). CDR1 is MNHEY and CDR2 is SVGAGI in the germline V gene. Trimming removed 6 bases from V and 3 bases from J, with 12 bases in between. This CDR3 is 13 amino acids long. The CDR3 DNA reads TGTGCCAGCAGGGTCTTGGGGAGCTACGAGCAGTACTTC. It encodes CASRVLGSYEQYF.

The rearrangement uses TRBV9 and TRBJ1-1, with D perhaps TRBD1 (5 bases). The CDR3 extends over 14 amino acids. V was shortened by 1 base and J by 2 bases, with 9 bases between the two germline ends. CDR1 and CDR2 from the germline V gene are SGDLS and YYNGEE. CDR3 nucleotide sequence: TGTGCCAGCAGCGTAAGACAGACTAACACTGAAGCTTTCTTT. Encoded protein: CASSVRQTNTEAFF.

The chain combines TRBV4-1 with TRBJ1-1; D perhaps matches TRBD1 (6 bases). The CDR3 runs 15 residues. Germline CDR1 and CDR2: MGHRA and YSYEKL. V was clipped by 0 bases and J by 1 base, with 9 bases between them. Here the CDR3 DNA reads TGCGCCAGCAGCCAAGACGGCAGGGGGAACACTGAAGCTTTCTTT. Translation: CASSQDGRGNTEAFF.

The chain is built from TRBV7-9 and TRBJ2-5, with D possibly TRBD2 on 5 matching bases. V lost 5 bases, J lost 2 bases, and 15 bases lay in between. There are 15 residues in the CDR3. Germline CDR1 is SEHNR and CDR2 is FQNEAQ (reference sequence). The CDR3 loop is CASSNMRRTQETQYF. DNA of the CDR3: TGTGCCAGCAGCAATATGAGGAGGACTCAAGAGACCCAGTACTTC.

The chain uses TRBV30 and TRBJ1-1, with 8 nucleotides matching TRBD1. The CDR3 is made up of 15 amino acids. CDR1 and CDR2 (germline): GTSNPN, SVGIG (reference sequence). V lost 1 base to trimming and J lost 4 bases; unmatched junction nucleotides: 8. The CDR3 DNA sequence: TGTGCCTGGAGTGCCGGACAGGGATGGATCACTGAAGCTTTCTTT. It translates to CAWSAGQGWITEAFF.